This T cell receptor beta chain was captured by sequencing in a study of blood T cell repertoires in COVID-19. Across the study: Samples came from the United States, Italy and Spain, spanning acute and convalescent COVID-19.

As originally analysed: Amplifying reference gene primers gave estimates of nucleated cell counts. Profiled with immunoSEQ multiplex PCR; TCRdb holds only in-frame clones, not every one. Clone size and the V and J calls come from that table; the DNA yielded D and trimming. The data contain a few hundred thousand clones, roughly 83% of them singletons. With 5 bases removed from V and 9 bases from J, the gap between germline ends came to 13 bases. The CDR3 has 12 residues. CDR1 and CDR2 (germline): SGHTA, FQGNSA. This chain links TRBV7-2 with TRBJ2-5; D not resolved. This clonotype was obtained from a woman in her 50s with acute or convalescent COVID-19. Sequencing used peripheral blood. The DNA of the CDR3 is TGTGCCAGCAGCCCCTCCGGGTTGGCCCAGTACTTC. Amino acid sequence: CASSPSGLAQYF.